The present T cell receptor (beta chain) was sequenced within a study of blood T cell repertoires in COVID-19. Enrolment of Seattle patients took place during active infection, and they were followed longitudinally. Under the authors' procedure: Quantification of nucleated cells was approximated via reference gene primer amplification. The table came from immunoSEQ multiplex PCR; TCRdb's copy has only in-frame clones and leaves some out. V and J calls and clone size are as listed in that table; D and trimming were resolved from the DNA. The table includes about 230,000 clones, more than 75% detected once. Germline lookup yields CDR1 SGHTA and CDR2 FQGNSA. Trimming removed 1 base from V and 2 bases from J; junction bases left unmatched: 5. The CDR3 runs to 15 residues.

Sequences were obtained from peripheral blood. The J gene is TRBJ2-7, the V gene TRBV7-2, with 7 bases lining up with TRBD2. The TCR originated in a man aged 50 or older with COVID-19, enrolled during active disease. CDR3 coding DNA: TGTGCCAGCAGCTTAGTGGGCGGGGGAACCTACGAGCAGTACTTC. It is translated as CASSLVGGGTYEQYF.